These 25 T cell receptor beta chains were all obtained from the same sample, sequenced in a study of OX40 agonist ivuxolimab in advanced cancers. TCRdb's copy holds only in-frame clones and misses some; the assay was immunoSEQ multiplex PCR. The sample carries about 70,000 clones, around 86% recorded once. The sequencing here drew on CD4+ or CD8+ T cells sorted from blood, taken in a trial of the OX40 agonist ivuxolimab. The receptor source for this set is an adult with an advanced solid tumor such as melanoma, head and neck, liver or kidney cancer.

The chain couples TRBV30 to TRBJ1-2; the D gene is possibly TRBD1 (5 bases). Germline-derived CDR1 and CDR2 are GTSNPN and SVGIG (reference sequence). This CDR3 contains 13 residues. V was trimmed by 4 bases and J by 8 bases, leaving 17 bases between them. Here the CDR3 DNA reads TGTGCCTGGATCGAACCTAGGGGAAACGGCTACACCTTC. Protein: CAWIEPRGNGYTF. Full variable domain (remainder filled in from reference TRBV30 and TRBJ1-2): SQTIHQWPATLVQPVGSPLSLECTVEGTSNPNLYWYRQAAGRGLQLLFYSVGIGQISSEVPQNLSASRPQDRQFILSSKKLLLSDSGFYLCAWIEPRGNGYTFGSGTRLTVV.

This chain connects TRBV18 to TRBJ2-6; D ambiguous. This CDR3 is 17 amino acids long. Per germline, CDR1 KGHSH and CDR2 LQKENI. V was trimmed by 6 bases and J by 0 bases, leaving 15 bases between them. CDR3 protein: CASSPGRAPSGANVLTF. CDR3 DNA: TGTGCCAGCTCCCCCGGACGGGCTCCCTCTGGGGCCAACGTCCTGACTTTC.

The chain is built from TRBV7-9 and TRBJ1-5; tentatively, D is TRBD1 (5 bases). The ends were cut back, 0 bases at V and 7 bases at J, with 16 bases in the middle. The length of the CDR3 is 16 residues. CDR1 and CDR2 from the germline V gene are SEHNR and FQNEAQ (reference sequence). In DNA, the CDR3 is TGTGCCAGCAGCTTAGCTACGGTAGGGGTCGGCCAGCCCCAGCATTTT. Protein: CASSLATVGVGQPQHF. Variable domain in full (rest from reference TRBV7-9 and TRBJ1-5): DTGVSQNPRHKITKRGQNVTFRCDPISEHNRLYWYRQTLGQGPEFLTYFQNEAQLEKSRLLSDRFSAERPKGSFSTLEIQRTEQGDSAMYLCASSLATVGVGQPQHFGDGTRLSIL.

This clone was observed many times. The V and J genes are TRBV4-2 and TRBJ2-5; 9 bases are a match to TRBD2. This CDR3 is 16 amino acids long. V lost 0 bases and J lost 5; bases outside the gene matches: 7. Looked up from germline, CDR1 is LGHNA and CDR2 is YNFKEQ. CDR3 loop: CASSQEAAGGPETQYF. The CDR3 DNA reads TGTGCCAGCAGCCAAGAAGCCGCGGGGGGGCCGGAGACCCAGTACTTC.

The gene calls are TRBV6-5 and TRBJ2-7; D may be TRBD1 or TRBD2 (5 bases each). V lost 2 bases and J 0 bases, leaving 11 bases between the germline ends. The CDR3 is 15 residues long. Per germline, CDR1 MNHEY and CDR2 SVGAGI. The CDR3: CASSYRDRRSYEQYF. CDR3 in DNA: TGTGCCAGCAGTTACAGGGACCGCCGCTCCTACGAGCAGTACTTC.

The rearrangement uses TRBV27 and TRBJ1-4, with D uncertain. Trimming stripped 5 bases from V and 5 bases from J, with 12 bases between. Germline V gene sequence: CDR1 MNHEY, CDR2 SMNVEV (reference sequence). The CDR3 loop spans 14 amino acids. CDR3: CASSIQDTNEKLFF. The CDR3 coding sequence is TGTGCCAGCAGTATTCAGGATACCAATGAAAAACTGTTTTTT.

With regard to this clone: At one of its ends the junction is not consistent with the germline gene, which may arise from a read error. The rearrangement uses TRBV7-7 and TRBJ1-4; no reliable D call. The germline gives CDR1 SSHAT, CDR2 FNYEAQ (reference sequence). CDR3 length equals 13 residues. In DNA, the CDR3 is TGTGCTAGCAGCTTAGCCGTTAATGAAAAACTGTTTTTT. Its protein is CASSLAVNEKLFF.

V is TRBV27 and J is TRBJ1-6; the match to TRBD1 covers 7 bases. This CDR3 has 19 residues. Germline V gene lookup returns CDR1 MNHEY and CDR2 SMNVEV (reference sequence). V lost 7 bases and J lost 0; bases outside the gene matches: 15. The DNA for the CDR3 is TGTGCCAGCACCTTCAGAACAGGGGCCTTCTCCTCCTATAATTCACCCCTCCACTTT. It specifies CASTFRTGAFSSYNSPLHF.

This clone was recorded only once. The V gene is TRBV29-1, the J gene TRBJ2-5, with a tentative D call TRBD1 (6 bases). The CDR3 loop spans 15 amino acids. Deletions cut 0 bases from V and 5 bases from J, with 16 bases between. Germline V gene lookup returns CDR1 SQVTM and CDR2 ANQGSEA. In nucleotides, the CDR3 is TGCAGCGTTGAAGATGGCAGGGGTTGGAGTGAGACCCAGTACTTC. As protein: CSVEDGRGWSETQYF. Supplemented by reference TRBV29-1 and TRBJ2-5, the full variable domain reads SAVISQKPSRDICQRGTSLTIQCQVDSQVTMMFWYRQQPGQSLTLIATANQGSEATYESGFVIDKFPISRPNLTFSTLTVSNMSPEDSSIYLCSVEDGRGWSETQYFGPGTRLLVL.

CDR3 nucleotide sequence: TGTGCCAGCTCTGGGGACGCCTCAGGGACCCAGTACTTC. Translated, it gives CASSGDASGTQYF. The rearrangement joins TRBV18 to TRBJ2-5, with D possibly being TRBD1 or TRBD2 (5 bases each). V lost 6 bases, J lost 7 bases, and 15 bases lay in between. The CDR3 extends over 13 amino acids. Germline V CDR1 and CDR2: KGHSH, LQKENI.

The rearrangement links TRBV15 to TRBJ2-3; 9 bases are a match to TRBD1. The CDR3 loop spans 15 amino acids. Germline V gives CDR1 LNHNV, CDR2 YYDKDF (reference sequence). V was pared by 5 bases and J by 4 bases, with 7 bases of the junction left unmatched. CDR3 residues: CATSPRTGEADTQYF. CDR3 coding DNA: TGTGCCACCAGCCCCCGGACAGGGGAGGCAGATACGCAGTATTTT. Supplemented by reference TRBV15 and TRBJ2-3, the full variable domain reads DAMVIQNPRYQVTQFGKPVTLSCSQTLNHNVMYWYQQKSSQAPKLLFHYYDKDFNNEADTPDNFQSRRPNTSFCFLDIRSPGLGDTAMYLCATSPRTGEADTQYFGPGTRLTVL.

This clone has only a few counts. The CDR3 spells CASFEKTGLETQYF. The CDR3 region has the DNA TGTGCCAGCTTCGAGAAAACGGGGCTGGAGACCCAGTACTTC. V is TRBV5-6 and J is TRBJ2-5, with D possibly being TRBD1 or TRBD2 (5 bases each). CDR1 and CDR2 (germline): SGHDT, YYEEEE. The CDR3 sequence is 14 residues long. Trimming took 7 bases from V and 5 from J, leaving 18 bases between them.

The gene calls are TRBV5-1 and TRBJ2-3; the match to TRBD2 covers 8 bases. Germline V lookup: CDR1 SGHRS, CDR2 YFSETQ. The CDR3 consists of 16 residues. Trimming removed 3 bases from V and 0 bases from J; junction bases left unmatched: 6. The CDR3 here is CASSSPAGGSTDTQYF. CDR3 in DNA: TGCGCCAGCAGCTCTCCTGCGGGGGGAAGCACAGATACGCAGTATTTT.

The chain couples TRBV12-5 to TRBJ1-1; 7 bases align to TRBD1. This CDR3 spans 13 amino acids. Germline lookup yields CDR1 LGHNT and CDR2 FRNRAP. V was pared by 6 bases and J by 7 bases, with 8 bases of the junction left unmatched. The DNA for the CDR3 is TGTGCTAGTGGCTCCAGACAGGGACATGAAGCTTTCTTT. Amino acids: CASGSRQGHEAFF.

This rearrangement joins TRBV7-6 to TRBJ2-5, with D perhaps matching TRBD1 or TRBD2 (5 bases each). From germline, CDR1 is SGHVS and CDR2 FNYEAQ. Trimming took off 1 base at V and 4 bases at J, with 10 bases between the two ends. This CDR3 is 14 amino acids long. CDR3 sequence reads: CASSLVSGRETQYF. CDR3 DNA sequence: TGTGCCAGCAGCTTAGTTTCGGGACGAGAGACCCAGTACTTC.

The V and J genes are TRBV11-2 and TRBJ2-1, with a possible D match to TRBD2 (6 bases). V lost 0 bases to trimming and J lost 0 bases, with 6 bases between them. CDR3 length equals 15 residues. Per the germline V gene, CDR1 is SGHAT and CDR2 is FQNNGV. The CDR3 nucleotides read TGTGCCAGCAGCTTAGAGGACTACTCCTACAATGAGCAGTTCTTC. As protein: CASSLEDYSYNEQFF.

This chain joins TRBV15 and TRBJ1-2, with D possibly TRBD1 on 6 matching bases. CDR3 length: 16 amino acids. V lost 0 bases, J lost 7 bases, and 18 bases lay in between. The germline V gene has CDR1 LNHNV and CDR2 YYDKDF (reference sequence). CDR3 sequence (DNA): TGTGCCACCAGCAGAGATAAAGGACAGCTCTTATCTGGCTACACCTTC. Translating gives CATSRDKGQLLSGYTF.

J is TRBJ1-4 and V is TRBV4-1; D perhaps matches TRBD1 (5 bases). This CDR3 contains 16 residues. Trimming removed 4 bases from V and 5 bases from J, with 17 bases in between. Germline-derived CDR1 and CDR2 are MGHRA and YSYEKL. In DNA, the CDR3 is TGCGCCAGCAGCCTCAGTGTGGGGCAGACAAATGAAAAACTGTTTTTT. Protein sequence: CASSLSVGQTNEKLFF.

The V and J genes are TRBV7-3 and TRBJ2-7; 8 positions match TRBD1. The CDR3 covers 14 residues. Germline V gene data show CDR1 as SGHTA and CDR2 as FQGTGA. V gave up 6 bases and J gave up 4 bases; unmatched junction bases: 8. CDR3 sequence reads: CASSRDRGEYEQYF. The CDR3 DNA reads TGTGCCAGCAGTCGCGACAGGGGAGAGTACGAGCAGTACTTC.

The gene calls are TRBV6-1 and TRBJ1-6; D gene uncertain. CDR3 size: 14 residues. The germline gives CDR1 MNHNS, CDR2 SASEGT. Trimming left V 6 bases short and J 7 bases short, with 13 bases between. The CDR3 DNA reads as TGTGCCAGCAGCCACCGGACTGTCAATTCACCCCTCCACTTT. This translates into CASSHRTVNSPLHF.

This chain joins TRBV7-3 and TRBJ2-3; D perhaps matches TRBD2 (6 bases). V gave up 4 bases and J gave up 5 bases, with 13 bases separating them. CDR3 length equals 14 residues. Germline CDR1 SGHTA, CDR2 FQGTGA. The CDR3 DNA is TGTGCCAGCAGCTCCGGAGGGAAAAAAGATACGCAGTATTTT. This gives the protein CASSSGGKKDTQYF.

The rearrangement uses TRBV5-1 and TRBJ2-7; D might be TRBD2 (7 bases). The CDR3 has 14 residues. V was cut by 4 bases and J by 1 base, with 12 bases left in between. Per the germline V gene, CDR1 is SGHRS and CDR2 is YFSETQ. CDR3 sequence (DNA): TGCGCCAGCAGCACCAGCGGGACATCCTACGAGCAGTACTTC. This encodes CASSTSGTSYEQYF.

This chain uses TRBV7-8 with TRBJ2-7, with no clear D. This CDR3 has 11 residues. Germline-derived CDR1 and CDR2 are SGHVS and FQNEAQ. V lost 5 bases, J lost 7 bases, and 9 bases lay in between. The CDR3 DNA follows: TGTGCCAGCAGCCAGATGGGGGAGCAGTACTTC. Amino acid sequence: CASSQMGEQYF.

This chain links TRBV27 with TRBJ1-1, with D possibly TRBD1 on 5 matching bases. CDR1 and CDR2 (germline): MNHEY, SMNVEV (reference sequence). This CDR3 contains 14 residues. V dropped 4 bases and J dropped 2 bases, with 11 bases sitting between them. The CDR3 DNA reads as TGTGCCAGCAGTTGGGGCGGGCGTAACACTGAAGCTTTCTTT. It translates to CASSWGGRNTEAFF.

The chain is built from TRBV5-6 and TRBJ2-3; 9 positions match TRBD2. The CDR3 consists of 15 residues. Germline V gene sequence: CDR1 SGHDT, CDR2 YYEEEE. The V gene end was trimmed by 0 bases and the J gene end by 5 bases; junction bases not matched to a gene: 4. Here the CDR3 DNA reads TGTGCCAGCAGCTTGGAGGCGGGGGGGCGAGATACGCAGTATTTT. It translates to CASSLEAGGRDTQYF.